One sample yielded the 5 T cell receptor beta chains listed below, sequenced in a study of CD8+ T cells in alopecia areata. Following RNA extraction, reverse transcription yielded cDNA that acted as the sequencing template. The assay was immunoSEQ multiplex PCR, and TCRdb's table has in-frame clones only and misses some. The sample lists roughly 280,000 clones, over 45% occurring once. Specified treatment: oral pan-JAK inhibitor, 5-10 mg twice daily. The specimen comprised CD4+ T cells sorted from blood, sampled between weeks 51 and 52, from a patient treated with tofacitinib. These receptors originate from a human donor with alopecia areata.

The V and J genes are TRBV7-3 and TRBJ2-7, with D perhaps assigned TRBD1 or TRBD2 (5 bases each). This CDR3 contains 13 residues. CDR1 is SGHTA, CDR2 FQGTGA, per germline. V gave up 6 bases and J gave up 5 bases, with 14 bases separating them. The CDR3 DNA reads as TGTGCCAGCAGTCGCGGTAGGGACGACGAGCAGTACTTC. As protein: CASSRGRDDEQYF. The full variable domain, rest sourced from reference TRBV7-3 and TRBJ2-7, is GAGVSQTPSNKVTEKGKYVELRCDPISGHTALYWYRQSLGQGPEFLIYFQGTGAADDSGLPNDRFFAVRPEGSVSTLKIQRTERGDSAVYLCASSRGRDDEQYFGPGTRLTVT.

The chain uses TRBV27 and TRBJ1-4, with 9 positions matching TRBD1. The CDR3 extends over 18 amino acids. The trim removed 5 bases at V and 4 bases at J, leaving 14 bases unmatched. Germline V gene data show CDR1 as MNHEY and CDR2 as SMNVEV (reference sequence). The CDR3 here is CASSGDREALWLNEKLFF. In nucleotides, the CDR3 is TGTGCCAGCAGTGGGGACAGGGAGGCCTTGTGGCTTAATGAAAAACTGTTTTTT.

This sequence joins TRBV5-1 and TRBJ2-5; D not resolved. The CDR3 has 11 residues. The V and J ends lost 5 bases and 5 bases respectively, with 7 bases between them. Germline V gene sequence: CDR1 SGHRS, CDR2 YFSETQ. The CDR3 spells CASRHSETQYF. CDR3 bases: TGCGCCAGCAGGCACAGCGAGACCCAGTACTTC.

The chain has TRBV7-3 and TRBJ2-2; 9 nucleotides line up with TRBD2. This CDR3 is built from 16 residues. Trimming at V came to 5 bases and at J to 6 bases, leaving 10 bases not matched to a gene. Per germline, CDR1 SGHTA and CDR2 FQGTGA. The CDR3 DNA follows: TGTGCCAGCAGCCAATCCGGGACTAGCTCGCCCGGGGAGCTGTTTTTT. Its protein product is CASSQSGTSSPGELFF.

The V and J genes are TRBV10-3 and TRBJ2-6, with 7 bases matching TRBD1. The germline V gene has CDR1 ENHRY and CDR2 SYGVKD. The length of the CDR3 is 19 residues. Trimming took 6 bases from V and 0 from J; bases not matched to a gene: 14. The CDR3 DNA follows: TGTGCCATCAGCTCCGGAGGAACAGGGGCACCCTCTGGGGCCAACGTCCTGACTTTC. It specifies CAISSGGTGAPSGANVLTF.